This TCR beta chain was documented in a study of blood T cell repertoires in COVID-19. CDR3 length: 13 residues. The V end lost 7 bases, the J end lost 3 bases, and 15 bases lay between the germline ends. Germline values: CDR1 SQVTM, CDR2 ANQGSEA. Clones were read by immunoSEQ multiplex PCR, and TCRdb kept only the in-frame ones, dropping some. Among about 220,000 clones listed, around 84% were seen once. This clone has a single count. The clonotype was recovered from a young man with active or convalescent COVID-19. The V gene is TRBV29-1, the J gene TRBJ1-1; the D gene is possibly TRBD1 (6 bases). Input material: peripheral blood. The CDR3 DNA sequence: TGCAGCGCCCCGGACAGTCAACACACTGAAGCTTTCTTT. Amino acid sequence: CSAPDSQHTEAFF.